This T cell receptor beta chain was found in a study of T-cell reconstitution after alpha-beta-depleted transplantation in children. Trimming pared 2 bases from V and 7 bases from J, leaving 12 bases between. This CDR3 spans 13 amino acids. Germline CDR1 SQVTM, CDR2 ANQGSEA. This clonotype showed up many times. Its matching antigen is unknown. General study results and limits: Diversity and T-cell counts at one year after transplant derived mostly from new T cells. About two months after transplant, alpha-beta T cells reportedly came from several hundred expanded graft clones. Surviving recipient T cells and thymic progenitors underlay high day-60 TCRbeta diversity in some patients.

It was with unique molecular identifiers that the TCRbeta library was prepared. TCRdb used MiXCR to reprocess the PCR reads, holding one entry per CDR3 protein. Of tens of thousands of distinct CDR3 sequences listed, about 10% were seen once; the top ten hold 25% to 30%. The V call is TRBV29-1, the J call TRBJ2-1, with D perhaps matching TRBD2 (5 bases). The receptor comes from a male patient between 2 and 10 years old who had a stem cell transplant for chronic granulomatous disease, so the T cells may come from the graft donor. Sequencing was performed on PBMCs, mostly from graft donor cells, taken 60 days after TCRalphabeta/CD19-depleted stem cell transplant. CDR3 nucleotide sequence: TGCAGCGTTGAATTCGGGAAACTAAATGAGCAGTTCTTC. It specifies CSVEFGKLNEQFF.